This T cell receptor (beta chain) was retrieved from a study of blood T cell repertoires in COVID-19. The CDR3 consists of 13 residues. V was cut by 6 bases and J by 3 bases, with 12 bases left in between. Germline V gene data show CDR1 as SQVTM and CDR2 as ANQGSEA. This table comes from immunoSEQ multiplex PCR, and its TCRdb copy is limited to in-frame clones, with some not included. Among approximately 270,000 clones listed, roughly 86% were seen once. The receptor comes from a man aged 40-49 years with active or convalescent COVID-19. Sequenced input: peripheral blood. The chain couples TRBV29-1 to TRBJ1-5, with unresolved D. CDR3 loop: CSVGPAINQPQHF. DNA of the CDR3: TGCAGCGTGGGCCCAGCGATCAATCAGCCCCAGCATTTT.